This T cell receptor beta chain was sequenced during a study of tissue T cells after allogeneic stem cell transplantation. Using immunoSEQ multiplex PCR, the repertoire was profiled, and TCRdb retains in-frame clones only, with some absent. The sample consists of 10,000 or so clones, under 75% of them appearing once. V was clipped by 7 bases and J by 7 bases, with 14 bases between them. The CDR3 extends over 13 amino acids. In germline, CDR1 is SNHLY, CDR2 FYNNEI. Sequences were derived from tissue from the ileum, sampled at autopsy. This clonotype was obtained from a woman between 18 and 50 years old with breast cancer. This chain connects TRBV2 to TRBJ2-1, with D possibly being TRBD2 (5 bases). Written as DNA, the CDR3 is TGTGCCAGCACTGCGGGCCTTGGGAATGAGCAGTTCTTC. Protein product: CASTAGLGNEQFF.